This section outlines one TCR beta chain sequence together with its context. Its antigen remains unknown. Grafts had their tissue processed, releasing intraepithelial and lamina propria lymphocytes. This specimen belongs to a study of graft-versus-host responses after intestinal transplantation. Across the whole study: All of the recipients had induction that used anti-thymocyte globulin, then tacrolimus and steroids for 2 to 3 years.

Overall study findings and caveats: An association linked early post-transplant HvG declines with peak circulating GvH clone levels. Within allografts, high graft-versus-host to host-versus-graft clonal ratios were seen among patients with graft-donor T cell macrochimerism. The authors found GvH clones in recipient marrow, some appearing first in ileum or blood.

Assay: immunoSEQ multiplex PCR; the TCRdb copy retains only in-frame clones and omits some. The sample holds just under 20,000 clones, roughly 70% seen once. The CDR3 totals 15 residues. After removal of 0 bases from V and 4 bases from J, the junction contained 1 base not matched to a gene. Looked up from germline, CDR1 is SNHLY and CDR2 is FYNNEI. V is TRBV2 and J is TRBJ1-1; 11 bases match TRBD1. This clonotype originated in a human patient who received an intestinal transplant, so some T cells may come from the graft donor. This material consisted of ileum tissue, taken less than 21 days after intestinal transplant. The chain's CDR3 is CASSEAGTGGTEAFF. The DNA of the CDR3 is TGTGCCAGCAGTGAAGCCGGGACAGGGGGCACTGAAGCTTTCTTT.